Following are 25 T cell receptor beta chains from one sample sequenced in a study of graft-versus-host responses after intestinal transplantation. TCRdb's table, derived via immunoSEQ multiplex PCR, lists solely in-frame clones and lacks some. Of 25,000 to 35,000 clones listed, around 94% are singletons. The input for sequencing was PBMCs, taken around 63 days after intestinal transplant. These receptors came from a human patient who received an intestinal transplant, so some T cells may come from the graft donor.

The CDR3 DNA reads TGTGCCAGCAGTACCATGGCGAAGGGCCGGGGTCAAGAGACCCAGTACTTC. This gives the protein CASSTMAKGRGQETQYF. V gene TRBV25-1 combines with J gene TRBJ2-5, with TRBD2 as a possible D gene (5 bases). CDR3 length equals 17 residues. Trimming removed 5 bases at V and 2 bases at J, with 21 bases between. Germline CDR1 MGHDK, CDR2 SYGVNS.

This clone came up once. The chain couples TRBV7-6 to TRBJ2-3; TRBD2 agrees at 7 bases. Germline CDR1 reads SGHVS; CDR2 reads FNYEAQ. This CDR3 has 21 residues. J lost 1 base, V lost 5 bases, and 24 bases had no gene match. Here the CDR3 reads CASSPIGGFSGILARTDTQYF. The CDR3 coding sequence is TGTGCCAGCAGCCCGATCGGGGGGTTTAGCGGTATTCTAGCACGCACAGATACGCAGTATTTT.

The genes are TRBV11-2 and TRBJ2-5, with 8 bases lining up with TRBD2. CDR3 length equals 17 residues. V trimming: 1 base; J trimming: 0 bases; junction bases outside the gene matches: 7. Germline values: CDR1 SGHAT, CDR2 FQNNGV. The CDR3 DNA reads TGTGCCAGCAGCTTAGTTAAGGCTAGCGGGTACCAAGAGACCCAGTACTTC. Translated: CASSLVKASGYQETQYF.

The chain combines TRBV27 with TRBJ1-1, with a possible D match to TRBD1 (5 bases). V was cut by 5 bases and J by 5 bases, with 18 bases left in between. Germline loops: CDR1 MNHEY, CDR2 SMNVEV (reference sequence). CDR3 size: 15 residues. CDR3 sequence reads: CASSPELGGWTEAFF. The CDR3 coding sequence is TGTGCCAGCAGTCCGGAACTTGGGGGGTGGACTGAAGCTTTCTTT.

V is TRBV27 and J is TRBJ2-7; 7 nucleotides match TRBD2. Germline assignment: CDR1 MNHEY and CDR2 SMNVEV (reference sequence). This CDR3 region has 12 residues. V dropped 3 bases and J dropped 7; count of bases not matched to a gene: 3. The CDR3 DNA is TGTGCCAGCAGTTTGGGGGGGGGTGAGCAGTACTTC. Translation gives CASSLGGGEQYF.

The J gene is TRBJ2-1, the V gene TRBV4-1; 7 bases match TRBD1. The CDR3 contains 15 residues. Germline V gives CDR1 MGHRA, CDR2 YSYEKL. The junction had 12 bases not matched to a gene; V was cut back by 4 bases and J by 9 bases. Here the CDR3 reads CASSPIRQGKGEQFF. The CDR3 coding sequence is TGCGCCAGCAGCCCAATTAGACAGGGTAAAGGTGAGCAGTTCTTC.

The chain combines TRBV5-6 with TRBJ1-2; weak D call: TRBD1 (5 bases). The V and J ends lost 2 bases and 4 bases respectively, with 21 bases between them. The CDR3 consists of 17 residues. CDR1 is SGHDT, CDR2 YYEEEE, per germline. DNA of the CDR3: TGTGCCAGCAGCTTTATCGGCAGGGCTCTTAACGGCTATGGCTACACCTTC. Translating it yields CASSFIGRALNGYGYTF.

The gene calls are TRBV30 and TRBJ2-7, with a weak D call TRBD2 (6 bases). The V gene lost 3 bases and the J gene lost 0 bases, with 12 bases spanning the gap. Germline CDR1 is GTSNPN and CDR2 is SVGIG (reference sequence). The length of the CDR3 is 14 residues. The CDR3 protein is CAWSHGTSSYEQYF. The CDR3 DNA follows: TGTGCCTGGAGCCACGGGACTTCCTCCTACGAGCAGTACTTC.

J is TRBJ2-7 and V is TRBV2, with TRBD2 matching over 11 bases. The CDR3 totals 14 residues. Trimming at V came to 6 bases and at J to 2 bases, leaving 3 bases not matched to a gene. Looked up from germline, CDR1 is SNHLY and CDR2 is FYNNEI. The CDR3 loop reads CASSVAGGPYEQYF. CDR3 sequence (DNA): TGTGCCAGCAGCGTAGCGGGGGGGCCCTACGAGCAGTACTTC.

The chain combines TRBV2 with TRBJ2-5, with D tentatively TRBD2 (7 bases). Germline CDR1 is SNHLY and CDR2 is FYNNEI. V lost 7 bases and J lost 3, with 21 bases in between. This CDR3 has 16 amino acids. In nucleotides, the CDR3 is TGTGCCAGCACCCCCTCTCTGGCGGGGGCCAAAGAGACCCAGTACTTC. It specifies CASTPSLAGAKETQYF.

This clone was picked up a small number of times. The J gene is TRBJ2-3, the V gene TRBV19, with TRBD2 matching 10 bases. The trim removed 8 bases at V and 5 bases at J, leaving 7 bases unmatched. CDR1 and CDR2 (germline): LNHDA, SQIVND (reference sequence). CDR3 length equals 14 residues. The chain's CDR3 is CASGAGGVIDTQYF. CDR3 bases: TGTGCCAGTGGAGCGGGAGGGGTAATAGATACGCAGTATTTT.

The J gene is TRBJ2-1, the V gene TRBV10-3; 7 bases match TRBD2. The CDR3 is 12 amino acids. In germline, CDR1 is ENHRY, CDR2 SYGVKD. The trim removed 10 bases at V and 10 bases at J, leaving 10 bases unmatched. The CDR3 reads CATREAYSEQFF. In DNA form, the CDR3 reads TGTGCCACCCGGGAGGCTTACTCCGAGCAGTTCTTC.

The rearrangement uses TRBV9 and TRBJ2-2; the D gene could be TRBD1 or TRBD2 (5 bases each). The CDR3 runs to 15 residues. CDR1 and CDR2 (germline): SGDLS, YYNGEE. The V end lost 6 bases, the J end lost 3 bases, and 15 bases lay between the germline ends. The CDR3 nucleotides are TGTGCCAGCACCACGGGGCAAACTGACACCGGGGAGCTGTTTTTT. It yields the protein CASTTGQTDTGELFF.

V gene TRBV5-1 combines with J gene TRBJ2-5; D is possibly TRBD1 (5 bases). The CDR3 spans 15 residues. Looked up from germline, CDR1 is SGHRS and CDR2 is YFSETQ. Trimming took off 6 bases at V and 1 base at J, with 16 bases between the two ends. This CDR3 reads CASTAGQGSQETQYF. The CDR3 DNA sequence: TGCGCCAGCACCGCTGGGCAGGGCAGCCAAGAGACCCAGTACTTC.

The J gene is TRBJ1-5, the V gene TRBV7-8, with TRBD1 matching over 11 bases. Per the germline V gene, CDR1 is SGHVS and CDR2 is FQNEAQ. J gave up 1 base and V 3 bases, and 14 bases lay outside the gene matches. CDR3 length: 20 amino acids. The CDR3 DNA reads TGTGCCAGCAGCTTTTTTTGGACAGGGGGCGGGCGGTGGAGCAATCAGCCCCAGCATTTT. This gives the protein CASSFFWTGGGRWSNQPQHF.

This chain joins TRBV27 and TRBJ2-7; 9 positions match TRBD1. This CDR3 has 14 amino acids. V was clipped by 7 bases and J by 2 bases; unmatched bases: 6. Germline CDR1 MNHEY, CDR2 SMNVEV (reference sequence). For the CDR3, the DNA is TGTGCCAGCAATCAAGGGGACAGGGCCTACGAGCAGTACTTC. Its protein product is CASNQGDRAYEQYF.

This clone was recorded only once. The chain combines TRBV18 with TRBJ2-7, with 12 bases aligning to TRBD1. This CDR3 contains 15 residues. J was trimmed by 4 bases and V by 3 bases; bases with no gene match: 4. Per the germline V gene, CDR1 is KGHSH and CDR2 is LQKENI. CDR3 DNA: TGTGCCAGCTCACCTCCGGGACAGGGGGCATACGAGCAGTACTTC. Encoded protein: CASSPPGQGAYEQYF.

J is TRBJ2-7 and V is TRBV13; D is unresolved. This CDR3 region has 11 residues. Germline CDR1 reads PRHDT; CDR2 reads FYEKMQ (reference sequence). The V gene lost 2 bases and the J gene lost 6 bases, with 5 bases spanning the gap. CDR3 loop: CASSLRGEQYF. The CDR3 DNA sequence: TGTGCCAGCAGCTTACGTGGCGAGCAGTACTTC.

The CDR3 nucleotides are TGTGCCACCCGGACAGGGGGCATCTGGAATCAGCCCCAGCATTTT. Translating gives CATRTGGIWNQPQHF. J is TRBJ1-5 and V is TRBV6-5; 11 nucleotides agree with TRBD1. After removal of 10 bases from V and 4 bases from J, the junction contained 9 bases not matched to a gene. The CDR3 contains 15 residues. In germline, CDR1 is MNHEY, CDR2 SVGAGI.

The chain has TRBV6-1 and TRBJ2-6; no clear D. Germline loops: CDR1 MNHNS, CDR2 SASEGT. The V end was cut by 3 bases, the J end by 4 bases, with 10 bases between. The CDR3 has 15 amino acids. The DNA for the CDR3 is TGTGCCAGCAGTGACCTGGGAACCGGGGCCAACGTCCTGACTTTC. It yields the protein CASSDLGTGANVLTF.

The chain couples TRBV7-6 to TRBJ2-2; TRBD1 aligns across 12 bases. This CDR3 contains 19 residues. Germline CDR1 reads SGHVS; CDR2 reads FNYEAQ. Germline trimming cut 1 base from V and 8 bases from J; bases unmatched to any gene: 14. CDR3 sequence (DNA): TGTGCCAGCAGCTTAGGAATTTCTCCGGGACAGGGGGCCCGGGGGGAGCTGTTTTTT. Translation gives CASSLGISPGQGARGELFF.

This clone was observed a few times. The chain combines TRBV4-1 with TRBJ1-2; D is possibly TRBD1 (5 bases). The germline CDR1 and CDR2 sequences are MGHRA and YSYEKL. V was clipped by 0 bases and J by 8 bases, with 13 bases between them. There are 14 residues in the CDR3. The CDR3 coding sequence is TGCGCCAGCAGCCAAGATCGGGGCAGGGCGGGCTACACCTTC. Its protein is CASSQDRGRAGYTF.

The chain couples TRBV14 to TRBJ2-3; D is undetermined. The CDR3 contains 13 residues. V lost 1 base and J lost 11, with 13 bases in between. Germline V gene sequence: CDR1 SGHDN, CDR2 FVKESK. Written as DNA, the CDR3 is TGTGCCAGCAGCCAAGCTGCCGGGCCCCGGCAGTATTTT. Translating it yields CASSQAAGPRQYF.

The genes are TRBV7-8 and TRBJ2-7; D gene ambiguous. Germline assignment: CDR1 SGHVS and CDR2 FQNEAQ. This CDR3 spans 13 amino acids. Trimming removed 0 bases from V and 7 bases from J, with 10 bases in between. In DNA form, the CDR3 reads TGTGCCAGCAGCTTAGCAGGATTGGGAGAGCAGTACTTC. Its translation is CASSLAGLGEQYF.

The CDR3 sequence: CASSLGQAPDPGYTF. The CDR3 DNA is TGCGCCAGCAGCCTTGGACAGGCTCCCGACCCTGGCTACACCTTC. The chain uses TRBV4-1 and TRBJ1-2; 7 positions match TRBD1. This CDR3 region has 15 residues. V was pared by 4 bases and J by 7 bases, with 12 bases of the junction left unmatched. CDR1 MGHRA and CDR2 YSYEKL come from the germline V gene.